Given below is one T cell receptor beta chain in context. Germline loops: CDR1 KGHSH, CDR2 LQKENI. The CDR3 length is 17 residues. V gave up 2 bases and J gave up 2 bases; unmatched junction bases: 10. This sample was included in a study of blood T cell repertoires in COVID-19. For the study at large: Specimens from acute and convalescent COVID-19 originated in the United States, Italy and Spain. In each case, the material was cDNA or gDNA derived from T cells, B-cell-depleted T cells, or PBMCs.

Authors' analysis steps: Scientists estimated how many nucleated cells there were by amplifying reference gene primers. The data were produced by immunoSEQ multiplex PCR, yet TCRdb's version contains in-frame clones alone and is incomplete. V and J calls and clone size follow that table, whereas D and trimming were derived from the DNA. This table has 88,000 or so clones, around 88% appearing once. Sample: peripheral blood. The receptor was derived from a man between 60 and 75 years old with acute or convalescent COVID-19. The gene calls are TRBV18 and TRBJ1-2; 8 nucleotides match TRBD1. CDR3 nucleotides: TGTGCCAGCTCACCAAATAACAAAAGGACAGGGAACTATGGCTACACCTTC. Translating it yields CASSPNNKRTGNYGYTF.